A single sample is the source of the 18 T cell receptor beta chains below, sequenced in a study of blood T cells in healthy people across ages. A J-beta primer mix and a sample-barcoded 5' primer were used in a second PCR of roughly 6 to 11 cycles. TCRdb fed the 5' RACE reads into MiXCR, producing one record per CDR3 protein. The data contain fewer than 1 million distinct CDR3 sequences, under 45% of them singletons. The sample taken for sequencing was blood. All receptors derive from a man aged 60 to 75 in good health.

The rearrangement links TRBV9 to TRBJ1-2, with D tentatively TRBD1 (6 bases). The CDR3 loop spans 12 amino acids. Germline assignment: CDR1 SGDLS and CDR2 YYNGEE. Trimming pared 5 bases from V and 4 bases from J, leaving 9 bases between. CDR3 in amino acids: CASRQGGYGYTF. CDR3 sequence (DNA): TGTGCCAGCAGACAGGGAGGCTATGGCTACACCTTC.

This clonotype has only a few counts. The gene calls are TRBV4-1 and TRBJ2-1; TRBD2 might be the D (7 bases). CDR3 length: 16 residues. Looked up from germline, CDR1 is MGHRA and CDR2 is YSYEKL. V lost 0 bases and J 4 bases, leaving 13 bases between the germline ends. The CDR3 DNA is TGCGCCAGCAGCCAAGAACGAAGGGGGGGATACAATGAGCAGTTCTTC. It codes for CASSQERRGGYNEQFF.

The V call is TRBV6-2 or TRBV6-3, the J call TRBJ1-2; 9 nucleotides match TRBD1. The CDR3 contains 15 residues. Trimming at V came to 4 bases and at J to 4 bases, leaving 7 bases not matched to a gene. Germline V gene data show CDR1 as MNHEY and CDR2 as SVGEGT. The CDR3 loop reads CASSSPRQGVYGYTF. Here the CDR3 DNA reads TGTGCCAGCAGTTCCCCCCGACAGGGGGTCTATGGCTACACCTTC.

Ten or more counts support this clonotype. The V call is TRBV10-3, the J call TRBJ2-5; weak D call: TRBD1 (6 bases). Germline CDR1 reads ENHRY; CDR2 reads SYGVKD. Trimming removed 8 bases at V and 3 bases at J, with 16 bases between. The CDR3 is made up of 14 amino acids. In DNA form, the CDR3 reads TGTGCCATCGGATCCCCCCGGGACAAAGAGACCCAGTACTTC. Amino acid sequence: CAIGSPRDKETQYF.

This clonotype was counted many times. Here the CDR3 reads CASSGDNEQFF. CDR3 sequence (DNA): TGTGCCAGCAGTGGAGACAATGAGCAGTTCTTC. The chain links TRBV2 to TRBJ2-1; D uncertain. Deletions cut 4 bases from V and 5 bases from J, with 3 bases between. The length of the CDR3 is 11 residues. The germline V gene encodes CDR1 SNHLY and CDR2 FYNNEI.

This clonotype was picked up many times. This chain joins TRBV7-2 and TRBJ2-7; 7 nucleotides agree with TRBD1. Looked up from germline, CDR1 is SGHTA and CDR2 is FQGNSA. The CDR3 covers 13 residues. The V and J ends lost 5 bases and 3 bases, in that order; junction bases with no gene match: 4. The CDR3 region is CASSRRQGYEQYF. The CDR3 DNA reads TGTGCCAGCAGCCGCCGACAGGGCTACGAGCAGTACTTC.

The V call is TRBV21-1, the J call TRBJ1-1; the table's D call, TRBD1, was not checked against the DNA. TRBV21-1 is noted as a pseudogene. The CDR3 length is 16 residues. CDR3 DNA sequence: TGTGCCAGCAGCACCCGGACAGGTCAAGTCAACACTGAAGCTTTCTTT. Translation: CASSTRTGQVNTEAFF.

This clonotype was seen a few times. A read error may be the cause here, since a much bigger clone is one base away. CDR3 region: CASSSGVAGQTYEQYF. Here the CDR3 DNA reads TGTGCCAGCAGCTCGGGGGTAGCGGGGCAAACCTACGAGCAGTACTTC. The chain joins TRBV7-2 to TRBJ2-7, with 8 nucleotides matching TRBD2. The CDR3 is made up of 16 amino acids. The V segment lost 4 bases and the J segment 2 bases; nucleotides outside the gene matches: 10. Germline-derived CDR1 and CDR2 are SGHTA and FQGNSA.

The chain uses TRBV11-1 and TRBJ2-1; tentative D call: TRBD2 (5 bases). The end of the DNA is better explained by TRBJ2-7, so the J call may be wrong. This CDR3 comprises 17 residues. Germline assignment: CDR1 SGHAT and CDR2 FQDESV (reference sequence). The CDR3 bases are TGTGCCAGCAGCTTAGCTACGTGGACTCTTACCTACAATGAGCAGTACTTC. It translates to CASSLATWTLTYNEQYF.

This clonotype was seen only a few times. The CDR3, as DNA: TGTGCCAGCAGTTACTCGGACAGAAACTATGGCTACACCTTC. Protein: CASSYSDRNYGYTF. The rearrangement links TRBV6-5 to TRBJ1-2; D is possibly TRBD1 (6 bases). The CDR3 contains 14 residues. V shed 0 bases and J shed 2 bases, with 7 bases lying between them. Germline V gene data show CDR1 as MNHEY and CDR2 as SVGAGI.

There are a few counts of this clonotype. The J gene is TRBJ2-3, the V gene TRBV7-2; TRBD2 matches 8 bases. The CDR3 is made up of 17 amino acids. Germline values: CDR1 SGHTA, CDR2 FQGNSA. V lost 4 bases and J lost 9; bases outside the gene matches: 18. CDR3 sequence: CASSSRLSGGGLGTQYF. CDR3 sequence (DNA): TGTGCCAGCAGCTCTCGGCTAAGCGGGGGTGGTTTAGGCACGCAGTATTTT.

V gene TRBV14 combines with J gene TRBJ2-3, with D hard to call. The CDR3 totals 14 residues. V was cut by 0 bases and J by 6 bases, with 10 bases left in between. The germline CDR1 and CDR2 sequences are SGHDN and FVKESK. Here the CDR3 DNA reads TGTGCCAGCAGCCAAGATGGTGTAAGTGATACGCAGTATTTT. Its protein product is CASSQDGVSDTQYF.

This clonotype has a count of ten or more. The V call is TRBV28, the J call TRBJ2-5, with D perhaps being TRBD1 or TRBD2 (5 bases each). CDR1 and CDR2 from the germline V gene are MDHEN and SYDVKM. V was cut by 2 bases and J by 4 bases, with 17 bases left in between. The CDR3 sequence is 16 residues long. DNA for the CDR3: TGTGCCAGCAGTTTAACGGGACGTCGTCCTCGAGAGACCCAGTACTTC. Translation: CASSLTGRRPRETQYF.

This clonotype was counted ten times or more. The rearrangement uses TRBV7-2 and TRBJ2-5; 7 nucleotides align to TRBD2. The V gene end was trimmed by 1 base and the J gene end by 4 bases; junction bases not matched to a gene: 3. The CDR3 has 14 residues. Germline V gene lookup returns CDR1 SGHTA and CDR2 FQGNSA. CDR3 in amino acids: CASSLVRGGETQYF. DNA for the CDR3: TGTGCCAGCAGCTTAGTTCGCGGGGGAGAGACCCAGTACTTC.

Points on this clonotype: Likely a read error: the CDR3 ends without its conserved phenylalanine or tryptophan. The chain joins TRBV7-2 to TRBJ2-3, with D unresolved. Germline CDR1 is SGHTA and CDR2 is FQGNSA. The CDR3 is made up of 15 amino acids. V was pared by 2 bases and J by 2 bases, with 11 bases between. The CDR3 DNA follows: TGTGCCAGCAGCTTACCCACAAAGTCCACAGATACGCAGTATTAT. It is translated as CASSLPTKSTDTQYY.

This clonotype was detected only a few times. This chain connects TRBV7-3 to TRBJ2-3; 8 bases are a match to TRBD2. The V gene's germline CDR1 is SGHTA and CDR2 FQGTGA. The V segment lost 3 bases and the J segment 2 bases; nucleotides outside the gene matches: 7. The CDR3 consists of 16 residues. In nucleotides, the CDR3 is TGTGCCAGCAGCTTTCGCAGCGGGGGAGTCACAGATACGCAGTATTTT. This codes for CASSFRSGGVTDTQYF.

The CDR3 loop reads CASSRLGTSGAYEQYF. The CDR3 DNA sequence: TGCGCCAGCAGCCGCCTGGGGACTAGCGGGGCATACGAGCAGTACTTC. The V call is TRBV5-1, the J call TRBJ2-4; TRBD2 matches at 13 bases. The assigned J gene may be wrong: the sequence end matches TRBJ2-7 better. Germline CDR1 and CDR2: SGHRS and YFSETQ. CDR3 length equals 16 residues.

J is TRBJ2-3 and V is TRBV29-1; D is perhaps TRBD1 (5 bases). Trimming took off 5 bases at V and 8 bases at J, with 17 bases between the two ends. The CDR3 runs 13 residues. Germline CDR1 SQVTM, CDR2 ANQGSEA. CDR3 region: CSVHRTASITQYF. The CDR3 DNA follows: TGCAGCGTTCACAGGACGGCGAGCATTACGCAGTATTTT.